The T cell receptor (beta chain) described here comes from a study of CXCR3-negative and CXCR3-positive naive CD8 T cells. The CDR3 contains 16 residues. CDR1 is LGHDT, CDR2 YNNKEL, per germline (reference sequence). Study outcomes and limitations: Both of the naive subsets showed about the same high diversity, but memory CD8+ cells had much less. The authors found comparable surface CD5 between naive subsets and inferred TCR strength from TRB CDR3 properties. With respect to TRBV-TRBJ usage, naive CXCR3-negative and CXCR3-positive cells were similar; memory differed. Researchers report that CXCR3-positive naive cells carry more hydrophobic TRB CDR3s than CXCR3-negative naive cells.

This clonotype ranks as medium-sized (0.01 to 0.1%) in terms of frequency. The antigen is not known. The TRB libraries of cDNA were built by UMI-labeled 5' RACE. TCRdb re-called the 5' RACE reads and gives one entry per CDR3 protein, without DNA. The specimen's table records about 5,700 distinct CDR3 sequences. This chain uses TRBV3-1 with TRBJ2-1. The sequence was collected from a human donor in good health. Some clones in this sample may be carry-over from other donors' samples. The specimen sequenced was naive CXCR3+ CD8+ T cells from blood. The subset: CD45RO-CCR7+CD27+CD95- naive CD8+ T cells expressing CXCR3 (TNR3+). CDR3 protein: CASSQDSAVSYNEQFF.